This T cell receptor (beta chain) was retrieved from a study of T-cell reconstitution after alpha-beta-depleted transplantation in children. Study results and limitations: There were reportedly several hundred expanded graft clones from which alpha-beta T cells came about two months after transplant.

For TCRbeta, the library was prepared with unique molecular identifiers. TCRdb analysed the PCR reads with MiXCR anew, one entry per CDR3 protein. The sample has hundreds of thousands of distinct CDR3 sequences; approximately 15% are singletons. On this clonotype itself: Its target is not known.

The source is a male patient younger than 18 who had a stem cell transplant for acute lymphoblastic leukemia, so the T cells may come from the graft donor. The material was PBMCs, mostly from graft donor cells, obtained 360 days after TCRalphabeta/CD19-depleted stem cell transplant.

CDR3 amino acids: CASSPTRGRHTGELFF. CDR3 bases: TGCGCCAGCAGCCCGACGAGGGGGCGGCACACCGGGGAGCTGTTTTTT. The chain couples TRBV5-1 to TRBJ2-2; 7 positions match TRBD1. V was clipped by 4 bases and J by 3 bases; unmatched bases: 9. CDR1 SGHRS and CDR2 YFSETQ come from the germline V gene. CDR3 length equals 16 residues.